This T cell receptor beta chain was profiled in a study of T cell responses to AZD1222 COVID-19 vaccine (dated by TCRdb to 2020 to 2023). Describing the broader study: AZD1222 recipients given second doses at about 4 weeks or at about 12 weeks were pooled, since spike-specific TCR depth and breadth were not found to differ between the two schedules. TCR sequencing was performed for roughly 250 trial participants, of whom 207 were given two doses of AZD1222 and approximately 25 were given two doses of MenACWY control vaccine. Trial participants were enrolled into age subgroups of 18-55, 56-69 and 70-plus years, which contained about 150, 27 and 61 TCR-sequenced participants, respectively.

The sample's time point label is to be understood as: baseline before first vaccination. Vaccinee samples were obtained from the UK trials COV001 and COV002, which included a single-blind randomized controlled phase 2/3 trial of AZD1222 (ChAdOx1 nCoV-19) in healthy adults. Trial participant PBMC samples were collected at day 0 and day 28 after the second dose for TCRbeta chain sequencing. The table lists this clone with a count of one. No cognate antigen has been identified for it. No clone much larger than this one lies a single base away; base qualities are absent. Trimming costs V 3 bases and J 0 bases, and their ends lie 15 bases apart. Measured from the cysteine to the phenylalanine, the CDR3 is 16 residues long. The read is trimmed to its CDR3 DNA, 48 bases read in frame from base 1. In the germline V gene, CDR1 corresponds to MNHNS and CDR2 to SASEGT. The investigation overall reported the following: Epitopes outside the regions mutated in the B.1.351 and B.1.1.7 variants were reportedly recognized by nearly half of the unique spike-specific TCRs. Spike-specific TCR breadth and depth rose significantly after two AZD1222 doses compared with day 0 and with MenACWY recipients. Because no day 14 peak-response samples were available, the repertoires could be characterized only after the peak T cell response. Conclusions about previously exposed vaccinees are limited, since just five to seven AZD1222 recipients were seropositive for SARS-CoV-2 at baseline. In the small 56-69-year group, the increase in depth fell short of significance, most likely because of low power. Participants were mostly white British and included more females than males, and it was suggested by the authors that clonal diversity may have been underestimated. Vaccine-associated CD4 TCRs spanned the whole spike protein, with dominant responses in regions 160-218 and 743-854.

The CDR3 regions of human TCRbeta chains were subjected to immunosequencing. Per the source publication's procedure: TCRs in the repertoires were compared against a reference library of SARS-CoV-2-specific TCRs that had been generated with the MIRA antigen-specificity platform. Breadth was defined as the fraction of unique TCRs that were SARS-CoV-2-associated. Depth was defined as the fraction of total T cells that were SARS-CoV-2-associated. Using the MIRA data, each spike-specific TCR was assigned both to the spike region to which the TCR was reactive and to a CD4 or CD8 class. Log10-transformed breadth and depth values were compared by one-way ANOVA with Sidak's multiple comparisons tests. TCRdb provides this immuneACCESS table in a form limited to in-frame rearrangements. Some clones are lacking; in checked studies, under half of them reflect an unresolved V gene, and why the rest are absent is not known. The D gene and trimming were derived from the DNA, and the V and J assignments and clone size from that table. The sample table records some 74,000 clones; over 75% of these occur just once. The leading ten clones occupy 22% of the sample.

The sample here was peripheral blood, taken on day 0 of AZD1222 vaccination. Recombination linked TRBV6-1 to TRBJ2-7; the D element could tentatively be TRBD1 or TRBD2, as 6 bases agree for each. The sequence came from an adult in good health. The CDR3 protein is CASSDPGAIFSYEQYF. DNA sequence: TGTGCCAGCAGTGACCCGGGGGCCATATTCTCCTACGAGCAGTACTTC.